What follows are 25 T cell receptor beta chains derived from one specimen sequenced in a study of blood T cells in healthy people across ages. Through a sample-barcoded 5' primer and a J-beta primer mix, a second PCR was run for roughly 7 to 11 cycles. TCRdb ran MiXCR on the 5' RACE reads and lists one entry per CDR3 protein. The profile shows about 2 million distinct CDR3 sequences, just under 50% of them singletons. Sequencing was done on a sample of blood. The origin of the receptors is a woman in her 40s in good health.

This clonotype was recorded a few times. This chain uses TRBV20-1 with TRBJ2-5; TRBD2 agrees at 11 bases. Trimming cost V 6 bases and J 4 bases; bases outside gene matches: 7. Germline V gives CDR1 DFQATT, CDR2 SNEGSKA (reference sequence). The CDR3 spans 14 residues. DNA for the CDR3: TGCAGTGCCCGCACCCTAGCGGGGGGAGAGACCCAGTACTTC. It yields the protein CSARTLAGGETQYF.

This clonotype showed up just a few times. The CDR3 protein is CSARLLRDPQETQYF. CDR3 DNA: TGCAGTGCTAGACTACTCAGGGACCCCCAAGAGACCCAGTACTTC. V is TRBV20-1 and J is TRBJ2-5; D could derive from TRBD1 or TRBD2 (5 bases each). The CDR3 runs to 15 residues. Per germline, CDR1 DFQATT and CDR2 SNEGSKA (reference sequence). Trimming removed 2 bases from V and 1 base from J, with 14 bases in between.

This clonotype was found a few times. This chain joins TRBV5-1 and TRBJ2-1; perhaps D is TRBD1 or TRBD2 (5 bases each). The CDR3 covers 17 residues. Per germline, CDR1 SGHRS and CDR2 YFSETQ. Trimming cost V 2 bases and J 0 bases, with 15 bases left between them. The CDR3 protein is CASSLRRGVSSYNEQFF. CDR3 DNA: TGCGCCAGCAGCTTACGAAGAGGGGTCTCCTCCTACAATGAGCAGTTCTTC.

DNA for the CDR3: TGTGCCAGCAGTTTCAAGCGCCGGAGGGAGACCCAGTACTTC. It encodes CASSFKRRRETQYF. The chain recombines TRBV6-5 with TRBJ2-5, with a weak D call TRBD2 (5 bases). CDR1 MNHEY and CDR2 SVGAGI come from the germline V gene. V lost 4 bases and J lost 5, with 14 bases in between. The CDR3 is 14 residues long.

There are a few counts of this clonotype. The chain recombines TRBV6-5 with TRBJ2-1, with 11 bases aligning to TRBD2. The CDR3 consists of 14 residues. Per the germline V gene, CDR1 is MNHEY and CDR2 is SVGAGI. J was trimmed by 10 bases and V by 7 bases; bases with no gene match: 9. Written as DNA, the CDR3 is TGTGCCAGCACCGGACTAGCGGGTCAGGGGGAGCAGTTCTTC. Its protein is CASTGLAGQGEQFF.

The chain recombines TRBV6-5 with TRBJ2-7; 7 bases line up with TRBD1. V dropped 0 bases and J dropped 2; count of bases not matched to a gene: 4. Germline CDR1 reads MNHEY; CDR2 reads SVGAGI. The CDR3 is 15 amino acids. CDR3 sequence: CASSYSGTEAYEQYF. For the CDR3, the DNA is TGTGCCAGCAGTTACTCCGGGACAGAGGCCTACGAGCAGTACTTC.

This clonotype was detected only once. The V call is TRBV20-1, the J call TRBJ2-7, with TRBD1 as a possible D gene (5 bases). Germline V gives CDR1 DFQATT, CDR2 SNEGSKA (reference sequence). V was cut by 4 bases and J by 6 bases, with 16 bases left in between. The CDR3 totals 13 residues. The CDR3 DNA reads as TGCAGTGCTACCAAGTCCCCGACAGCCGAGCAGTACTTC. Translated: CSATKSPTAEQYF.

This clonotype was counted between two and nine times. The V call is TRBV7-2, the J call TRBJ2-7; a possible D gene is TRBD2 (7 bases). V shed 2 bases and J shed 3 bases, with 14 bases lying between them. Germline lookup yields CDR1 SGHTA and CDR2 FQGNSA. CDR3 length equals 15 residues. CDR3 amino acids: CASSLLQGGGYEQYF. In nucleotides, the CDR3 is TGTGCCAGCAGCTTATTACAGGGAGGGGGCTACGAGCAGTACTTC.

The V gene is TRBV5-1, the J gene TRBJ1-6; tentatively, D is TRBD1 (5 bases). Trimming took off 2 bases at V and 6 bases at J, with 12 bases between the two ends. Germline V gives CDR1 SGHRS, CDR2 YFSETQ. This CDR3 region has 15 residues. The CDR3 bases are TGCGCCAGCAGCTTAGGGGACGTCGGTAATTCACCCCTCCACTTT. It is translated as CASSLGDVGNSPLHF.

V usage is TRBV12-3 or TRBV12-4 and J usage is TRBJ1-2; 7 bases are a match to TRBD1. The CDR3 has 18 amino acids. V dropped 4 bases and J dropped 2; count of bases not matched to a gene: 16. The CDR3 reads CASSSSGTVHHPNYGYTF. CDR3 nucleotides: TGTGCCAGCAGTTCCTCCGGGACAGTACATCACCCGAACTATGGCTACACCTTC.

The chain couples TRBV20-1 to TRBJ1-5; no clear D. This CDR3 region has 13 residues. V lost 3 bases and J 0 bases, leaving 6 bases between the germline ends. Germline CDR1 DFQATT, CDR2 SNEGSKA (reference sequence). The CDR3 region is CSASVDSNQPQHF. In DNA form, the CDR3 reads TGCAGTGCTAGTGTGGATAGCAATCAGCCCCAGCATTTT.

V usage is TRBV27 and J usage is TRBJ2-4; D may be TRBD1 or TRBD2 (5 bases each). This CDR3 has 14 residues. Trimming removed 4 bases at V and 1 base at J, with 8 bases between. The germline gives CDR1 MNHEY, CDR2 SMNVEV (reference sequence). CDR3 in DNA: TGTGCCAGCAGTTCTTGGGGGGCCAAAAACATTCAGTACTTC. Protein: CASSSWGAKNIQYF.

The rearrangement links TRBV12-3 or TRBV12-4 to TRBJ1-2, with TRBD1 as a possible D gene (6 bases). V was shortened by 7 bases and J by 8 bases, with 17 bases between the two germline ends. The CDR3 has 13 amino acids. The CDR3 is CASISQGMRGYTF. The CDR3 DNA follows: TGTGCCAGCATCTCCCAGGGGATGAGGGGCTACACCTTC.

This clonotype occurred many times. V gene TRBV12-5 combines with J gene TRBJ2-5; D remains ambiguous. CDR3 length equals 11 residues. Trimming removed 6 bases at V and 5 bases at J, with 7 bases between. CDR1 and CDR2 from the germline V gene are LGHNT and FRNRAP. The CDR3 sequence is CASGQGETQYF. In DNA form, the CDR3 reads TGTGCTAGTGGCCAAGGGGAGACCCAGTACTTC.

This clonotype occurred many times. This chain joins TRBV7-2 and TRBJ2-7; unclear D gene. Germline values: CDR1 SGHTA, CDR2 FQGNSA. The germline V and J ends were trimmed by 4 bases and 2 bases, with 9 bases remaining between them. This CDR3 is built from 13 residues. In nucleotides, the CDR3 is TGTGCCAGCAGCTCGGACGGTGCCTACGAGCAGTACTTC. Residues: CASSSDGAYEQYF.

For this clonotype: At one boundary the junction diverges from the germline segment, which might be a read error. The CDR3: CSAQGDGGQNYGHTF. The CDR3 coding sequence is TGCAGTGCCCAAGGGGATGGGGGGCAAAACTATGGCCACACCTTC. The chain combines TRBV20-1 with TRBJ1-2, with D possibly being TRBD1 (6 bases). Germline CDR1 reads DFQATT; CDR2 reads SNEGSKA (reference sequence). The CDR3 runs 15 residues.

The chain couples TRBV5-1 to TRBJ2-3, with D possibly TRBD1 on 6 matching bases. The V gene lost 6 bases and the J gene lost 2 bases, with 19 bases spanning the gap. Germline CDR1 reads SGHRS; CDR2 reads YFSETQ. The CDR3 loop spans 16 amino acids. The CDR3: CASTTSAGAPTDTQYF. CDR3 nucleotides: TGCGCCAGCACCACCTCTGCAGGGGCCCCCACAGATACGCAGTATTTT. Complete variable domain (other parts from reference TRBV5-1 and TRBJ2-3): KAGVTQTPRYLIKTRGQQVTLSCSPISGHRSVSWYQQTPGQGLQFLFEYFSETQRNKGNFPGRFSGRQFSNSRSEMNVSTLELGDSALYLCASTTSAGAPTDTQYFGPGTRLTVL.

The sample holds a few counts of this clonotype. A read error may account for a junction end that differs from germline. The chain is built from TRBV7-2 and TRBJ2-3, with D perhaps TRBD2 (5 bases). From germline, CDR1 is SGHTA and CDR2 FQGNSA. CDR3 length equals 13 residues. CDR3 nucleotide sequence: TGTGCCAGCAGCGTAGCGCGCCAAGATACGCAGTATTTT. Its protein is CASSVARQDTQYF.

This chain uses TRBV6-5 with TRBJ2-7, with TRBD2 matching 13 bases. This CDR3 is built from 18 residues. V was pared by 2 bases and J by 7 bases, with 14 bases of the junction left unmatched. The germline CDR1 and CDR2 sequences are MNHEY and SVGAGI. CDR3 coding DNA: TGTGCCAGCAGTTACCCCTCACTAGCGGGGGGGTCTTTGAATGAGCAGTACTTC. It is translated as CASSYPSLAGGSLNEQYF.

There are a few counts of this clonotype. CDR3 sequence (DNA): TGTGCCACCAGCCTACCCTGGGCAGAAAACAATGAGCAGTTCTTC. It is translated as CATSLPWAENNEQFF. V is TRBV24-1 and J is TRBJ2-1; D gene uncertain. CDR1 KGHDR and CDR2 SFDVKD come from the germline V gene. V shed 7 bases and J shed 5 bases, with 17 bases lying between them. The length of the CDR3 is 15 residues.

The CDR3 reads CASSQATGTGRFGYGYTF. CDR3 in DNA: TGCGCCAGCAGCCAAGCGACCGGGACAGGGCGATTCGGCTATGGCTACACCTTC. J is TRBJ1-2 and V is TRBV4-3, with 9 bases that match TRBD1. After removal of 1 base from V and 4 bases from J, the junction contained 13 bases not matched to a gene. The CDR3 totals 18 residues. The germline V gene has CDR1 LGHNA and CDR2 YSLEER.

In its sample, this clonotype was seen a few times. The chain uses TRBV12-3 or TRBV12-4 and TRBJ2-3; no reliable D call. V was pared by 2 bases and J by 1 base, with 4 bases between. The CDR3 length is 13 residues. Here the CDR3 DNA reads TGTGCCAGCAGTTTATTCCGCACAGATACGCAGTATTTT. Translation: CASSLFRTDTQYF.

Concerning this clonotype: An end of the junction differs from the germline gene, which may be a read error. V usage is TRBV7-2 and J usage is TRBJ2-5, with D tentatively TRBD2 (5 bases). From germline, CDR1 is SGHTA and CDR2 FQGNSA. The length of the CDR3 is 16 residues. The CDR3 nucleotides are TGTGCCAGCAGCCCCGAATCCCTTACTAGTGTAGAGATCCAGTACTTC. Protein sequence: CASSPESLTSVEIQYF.

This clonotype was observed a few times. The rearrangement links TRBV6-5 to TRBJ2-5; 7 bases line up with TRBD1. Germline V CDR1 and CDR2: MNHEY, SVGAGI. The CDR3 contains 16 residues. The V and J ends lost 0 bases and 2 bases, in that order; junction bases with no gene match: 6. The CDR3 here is CASSYSGQSFQETQYF. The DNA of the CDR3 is TGTGCCAGCAGTTACTCGGGACAGAGTTTTCAAGAGACCCAGTACTTC.

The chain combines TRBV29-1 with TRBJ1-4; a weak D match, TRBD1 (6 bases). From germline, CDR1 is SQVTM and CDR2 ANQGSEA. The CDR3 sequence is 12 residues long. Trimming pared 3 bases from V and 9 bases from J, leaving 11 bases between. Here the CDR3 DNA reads TGCAGCGTTGACAGGGGCAATCAAAAACTGTTTTTT. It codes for CSVDRGNQKLFF.